The 7 T cell receptor beta chains given below trace back to one sample, sequenced in a study of blood T cell repertoires in COVID-19 (dated by TCRdb to 2020 to 2022). The method behind the library was the immunoSEQ multiplex PCR assay. Held by TCRdb, this immuneACCESS table contains in-frame sequences only and omits some clones. Under half of the omission traces to an unresolved V gene where checked; the cause of the rest is unknown. The sample includes about 260,000 clones, with about nine tenths observed a single time. The ten largest clones add up to approximately 10% of the sample. Input material: peripheral blood. These receptors were taken from a woman in her thirties with COVID-19, enrolled during active disease.

The chain couples TRBV3-1 (or the pseudogene TRBV3-2) to TRBJ2-7; TRBD1 agrees at 7 bases. V gave up 5 bases and J gave up 0 bases; unmatched junction bases: 4. The CDR3 loop spans 14 amino acids. Germline V gene sequence: CDR1 LGHDT, CDR2 YNNKEL (reference sequence). The CDR3 loop is CASSRQGVSYEQYF. In nucleotides, the CDR3 is TGTGCCAGCAGCAGACAGGGAGTCTCCTACGAGCAGTACTTC.

The chain employs TRBV19 and TRBJ2-1; 8 nucleotides align to TRBD1. Germline V gene data show CDR1 as LNHDA and CDR2 as SQIVND (reference sequence). The CDR3 has 16 amino acids. Trimming at V came to 0 bases and at J to 5 bases, leaving 6 bases not matched to a gene. The chain's CDR3 is CASSIDRQGAHNEQFF. Written as DNA, the CDR3 is TGTGCCAGTAGTATAGATCGCCAGGGGGCTCACAATGAGCAGTTCTTC.

The J gene is TRBJ2-7, the V gene TRBV20-1; D is undetermined. CDR1 is DFQATT and CDR2 is SNEGSKA in the germline V gene (reference sequence). V was shortened by 3 bases and J by 5 bases, with 17 bases between the two germline ends. The length of the CDR3 is 14 residues. The CDR3 spells CSASRQALGDEQYF. CDR3 coding DNA: TGCAGTGCTAGTAGGCAGGCCTTAGGCGACGAGCAGTACTTC.

The genes are TRBV24-1 and TRBJ2-3, with TRBD2 identical over 9 bases. Per germline, CDR1 KGHDR and CDR2 SFDVKD. CDR3 length: 17 amino acids. V was clipped by 3 bases and J by 3 bases; unmatched bases: 9. The CDR3 sequence: CATSDPLAGGGTDTQYF. The CDR3 DNA sequence: TGTGCCACCAGTGATCCACTAGCGGGCGGAGGGACAGATACGCAGTATTTT.

The chain combines TRBV11-2 with TRBJ2-1; 10 bases are shared with TRBD2. V lost 2 bases to trimming and J lost 8 bases; unmatched junction nucleotides: 6. Germline values: CDR1 SGHAT, CDR2 FQNNGV. The CDR3 loop spans 15 amino acids. The CDR3 DNA follows: TGTGCCAGCAGCTTAAGGTTGCTAGCGGGAGATGAGCAGTTCTTC. It encodes CASSLRLLAGDEQFF.

This chain joins TRBV2 and TRBJ2-7; 12 bases match TRBD2. The CDR3 contains 15 residues. The J segment lost 7 bases and the V segment lost 5 bases, leaving 9 bases of the junction unmatched. Per the germline V gene, CDR1 is SNHLY and CDR2 is FYNNEI. CDR3 DNA sequence: TGTGCCAGCAGTAGTGTCCGCCTAGCGGGAGGGGAGCAGTACTTC. Protein: CASSSVRLAGGEQYF.

The CDR3 coding sequence is TGCAGCGTTGCTTTCGGGACAGATAGCAATCAGCCCCAGCATTTT. Amino acids: CSVAFGTDSNQPQHF. This sequence joins TRBV29-1 and TRBJ1-5; 7 bases align to TRBD1. Germline lookup yields CDR1 SQVTM and CDR2 ANQGSEA. The CDR3 has 15 residues. The V and J ends lost 4 bases and 0 bases, in that order; junction bases with no gene match: 6.